The 29 T cell receptor beta chains given below trace back to one sample, sequenced in a study of cytomegalovirus exposure and HLA in healthy donors. The PCR made use of 60 Vbeta and 13 Jbeta primers. Data came from immunoSEQ multiplex PCR; TCRdb stores just in-frame clones and leaves some out. Here the sample table reports more than 200,000 clones. Sequenced material: PBMCs. These receptors were taken from a woman aged 25 to 45 in good health and CMV-seropositive.

The chain carries TRBV9 and TRBJ1-3; D possibly corresponds to TRBD1 (6 bases). CDR3 length: 16 residues. V lost 0 bases, J lost 3 bases, and 13 bases lay in between. The germline CDR1 and CDR2 sequences are SGDLS and YYNGEE. This CDR3 is CASSVGAGGRGNTIYF. CDR3 bases: TGTGCCAGCAGCGTAGGGGCGGGGGGCCGTGGAAACACCATATATTTT.

This chain connects TRBV5-1 to TRBJ2-5; 8 positions match TRBD1. Germline V lookup: CDR1 SGHRS, CDR2 YFSETQ. CDR3 length equals 16 residues. Trimming removed 4 bases from V and 3 bases from J; junction bases left unmatched: 11. CDR3 region: CASSRFGQGREETQYF. The CDR3 nucleotides read TGCGCCAGCAGCCGTTTCGGACAGGGTCGGGAAGAGACCCAGTACTTC.

The chain couples TRBV19 to TRBJ2-5; 12 nucleotides match TRBD1. The J call may be incorrect, as the DNA end agrees better with TRBJ2-7. The length of the CDR3 is 16 residues. The germline gives CDR1 LNHDA, CDR2 SQIVND (reference sequence). CDR3 bases: TGTGCCAGTAGTAGAGAGGGACAGGGGGCCACTGGCGAGCAGTACTTC. Its protein is CASSREGQGATGEQYF.

The rearrangement joins TRBV28 to TRBJ1-4, with 9 positions matching TRBD1. The germline V gene has CDR1 MDHEN and CDR2 SYDVKM. The CDR3 runs 14 residues. Germline trimming cut 6 bases from V and 8 bases from J; bases unmatched to any gene: 7. CDR3 coding DNA: TGTGCCAGCAGCTCCGGGACAGGGAGGGAAAAACTGTTTTTT. Translation: CASSSGTGREKLFF. The complete variable domain, with remaining parts taken from reference TRBV28 and TRBJ1-4, reads DVKVTQSSRYLVKRTGEKVFLECVQDMDHENMFWYRQDPGLGLRLIYFSYDVKMKEKGDIPEGYSVSREKKERFSLILESASTNQTSMYLCASSSGTGREKLFFGSGTQLSVL.

The chain carries TRBV6-6 and TRBJ2-7; 7 nucleotides align to TRBD1. There are 15 residues in the CDR3. Germline V gene lookup returns CDR1 MNHNY and CDR2 SVGAGI (reference sequence). V dropped 6 bases and J dropped 5; count of bases not matched to a gene: 13. The CDR3 nucleotides read TGTGCCAGCAGACCCCCCGGGACAGCTTACGACGAGCAGTACTTC. It is translated as CASRPPGTAYDEQYF.

The chain recombines TRBV6-5 with TRBJ1-2, with D tentatively TRBD1 (6 bases). CDR1 is MNHEY, CDR2 SVGAGI, per germline. V gave up 5 bases and J gave up 4 bases, with 11 bases separating them. The CDR3 loop spans 13 amino acids. The DNA of the CDR3 is TGTGCCAGCAGTGAACAGGGTTCCTATGGCTACACCTTC. Protein: CASSEQGSYGYTF.

The rearrangement links TRBV4-3 to TRBJ1-1; D is ambiguous. The germline CDR1 and CDR2 sequences are LGHNA and YSLEER. V was shortened by 1 base and J by 6 bases, with 12 bases between the two germline ends. CDR3 size: 14 residues. CDR3 residues: CASSQAPVSAEAFF. As DNA, the CDR3 is TGCGCCAGCAGCCAAGCTCCAGTTAGCGCTGAAGCTTTCTTT.

This rearrangement joins TRBV18 to TRBJ2-5; D may be TRBD1 (6 bases). TRBJ2-7 explains the end of the DNA better; the J call may be wrong. Per germline, CDR1 KGHSH and CDR2 LQKENI. The CDR3 covers 15 residues. CDR3 coding DNA: TGTGCCAGCTCACCCTTCCAGGACAGCTCCTACGAGCAGTACTTC. As protein: CASSPFQDSSYEQYF.

The V and J genes are TRBV2 and TRBJ1-4; D not resolved. Deletions cut 8 bases from V and 5 bases from J, with 12 bases between. CDR3 length: 13 amino acids. Germline CDR1 is SNHLY and CDR2 is FYNNEI. CDR3 loop: CASGAAGNEKLFF. DNA for the CDR3: TGTGCCAGCGGCGCGGCGGGAAATGAAAAACTGTTTTTT.

The V gene is TRBV5-1, the J gene TRBJ2-1; 9 bases align to TRBD2. Looked up from germline, CDR1 is SGHRS and CDR2 is YFSETQ. J was trimmed by 4 bases and V by 5 bases; bases with no gene match: 7. This CDR3 region has 15 residues. The CDR3 DNA is TGCGCCAGCAGGTCTAGCGGGGTTCCTTACAATGAGCAGTTCTTC. Translating gives CASRSSGVPYNEQFF.

The chain joins TRBV6-1 to TRBJ1-2; TRBD1 aligns across 10 bases. Germline-derived CDR1 and CDR2 are MNHNS and SASEGT. This CDR3 contains 14 residues. Unmatched junction bases numbered 3, after V lost 6 bases and J lost 2 bases. The CDR3: CASRGQGPNYGYTF. The CDR3 DNA sequence: TGTGCCAGCAGGGGACAGGGGCCGAACTATGGCTACACCTTC.

This chain links TRBV5-1 with TRBJ1-6; 7 bases are shared with TRBD1. V lost 0 bases, J lost 10 bases, and 4 bases stayed unmatched. The CDR3 has 14 amino acids. Germline assignment: CDR1 SGHRS and CDR2 YFSETQ. CDR3 coding DNA: TGCGCCAGCAGCTTGGACAGGGGCGGCTCACCCCTCCACTTT. This translates into CASSLDRGGSPLHF.

J is TRBJ2-5 and V is TRBV15; D perhaps matches TRBD2 (5 bases). Trimming took off 9 bases at V and 3 bases at J, with 11 bases between the two ends. Germline CDR1 reads LNHNV; CDR2 reads YYDKDF (reference sequence). This CDR3 region has 12 residues. CDR3 coding DNA: TGTGCCACAGCGGACCGCGAAGAGACCCAGTACTTC. The encoded protein is CATADREETQYF.

This sequence joins TRBV7-9 and TRBJ2-5; 10 bases fit TRBD2. V was clipped by 5 bases and J by 2 bases; unmatched bases: 5. Germline V CDR1 and CDR2: SEHNR, FQNEAQ (reference sequence). This CDR3 region has 15 residues. The CDR3 protein is CASSSGRAVQETQYF. The CDR3 coding sequence is TGTGCCAGCAGCAGCGGGAGGGCCGTTCAAGAGACCCAGTACTTC.

The J gene is TRBJ1-5, the V gene TRBV2; no definite D call. Deletions cut 6 bases from V and 3 bases from J, with 18 bases between. The CDR3 length is 16 residues. CDR1 is SNHLY and CDR2 is FYNNEI in the germline V gene. Written as DNA, the CDR3 is TGTGCCAGCAGCGCCCCCCGGACTCCGGCCAATCAGCCCCAGCATTTT. It is translated as CASSAPRTPANQPQHF.

The chain carries TRBV19 and TRBJ1-2, with TRBD1 matching 12 bases. Losses at the gene ends were 7 bases for V and 2 bases for J; bases not matched to a gene: 8. This CDR3 region has 16 residues. Germline V gives CDR1 LNHDA, CDR2 SQIVND (reference sequence). In DNA form, the CDR3 reads TGTGCCAGTAATCGGGGACAGGGGGCCGTCAACTATGGCTACACCTTC. Translated, it gives CASNRGQGAVNYGYTF.

The CDR3 region has the DNA TGTGCCAGCAGCAAAGCGCTACAGAGGGCTGGCTATGGAAACACCATATATTTT. It encodes CASSKALQRAGYGNTIYF. This chain connects TRBV21-1 to TRBJ1-3. TRBV21-1 has pseudogene status. The CDR3 spans 18 residues.

This chain joins TRBV5-4 and TRBJ2-4, with D perhaps TRBD2 (7 bases). CDR1 is SGHNT and CDR2 is YYREEE in the germline V gene (reference sequence). The CDR3 is made up of 16 amino acids. Between the trimmed V and J ends, which lost 0 bases and 6 bases, there was a span of 16 bases. Here the CDR3 reads CASSLARGGLRNIQYF. In DNA form, the CDR3 reads TGTGCCAGCAGCTTGGCAAGGGGGGGCCTTAGAAACATTCAGTACTTC.

The V and J genes are TRBV4-3 and TRBJ2-7, with a tentative D call TRBD1 (6 bases). There are 13 residues in the CDR3. Germline CDR1 LGHNA, CDR2 YSLEER. Trimming removed 1 base at V and 3 bases at J, with 7 bases between. The CDR3 bases are TGCGCCAGCAGCCAAGGGACAGTCTACGAGCAGTACTTC. This translates into CASSQGTVYEQYF.

The rearrangement links TRBV29-1 to TRBJ2-1; D is ambiguous. The germline V gene encodes CDR1 SQVTM and CDR2 ANQGSEA. The CDR3 consists of 12 residues. Trimming cost V 3 bases and J 6 bases, with 9 bases left between them. Here the CDR3 DNA reads TGCAGCGTTGATGAGAGTACCAATGAGCAGTTCTTC. Encoded protein: CSVDESTNEQFF.

The chain has TRBV7-2 and TRBJ1-6; no clear D gene. Trimming took off 0 bases at V and 8 bases at J, with 5 bases between the two ends. There are 13 residues in the CDR3. Germline V gene lookup returns CDR1 SGHTA and CDR2 FQGNSA. Written as DNA, the CDR3 is TGTGCCAGCAGCTTAGCGCGGGATTCACCCCTCCACTTT. Its translation: CASSLARDSPLHF.

The chain couples TRBV5-1 to TRBJ1-4; the match to TRBD1 covers 10 bases. The CDR3 contains 15 residues. The germline gives CDR1 SGHRS, CDR2 YFSETQ. V lost 4 bases and J lost 8; bases outside the gene matches: 8. CDR3 sequence: CASSPRQGAEEKLFF. CDR3 coding DNA: TGCGCCAGCAGCCCCAGACAGGGGGCGGAGGAAAAACTGTTTTTT.

CDR3 bases: TGTGCCATCCAAACATCACTAGCGGGAGTCTCCTACGAGCAGTACTTC. This translates into CAIQTSLAGVSYEQYF. The rearrangement links TRBV10-3 to TRBJ2-7, with TRBD2 matching 11 bases. This CDR3 comprises 16 residues. CDR1 and CDR2 (germline): ENHRY, SYGVKD. V gave up 8 bases and J gave up 0 bases; unmatched junction bases: 9.

This chain connects TRBV4-3 to TRBJ2-3, with 7 positions matching TRBD2. V lost 0 bases, J lost 3 bases, and 6 bases stayed unmatched. The germline V gene has CDR1 LGHNA and CDR2 YSLEER. The CDR3 covers 16 residues. The DNA of the CDR3 is TGCGCCAGCAGCCAAGAAGGACTAGGACGGACAGATACGCAGTATTTT. Translating it yields CASSQEGLGRTDTQYF.

The genes are TRBV7-2 and TRBJ2-5; D may be TRBD2 (6 bases). The CDR3 is 15 amino acids. Germline V gives CDR1 SGHTA, CDR2 FQGNSA. V shed 5 bases and J shed 4 bases, with 17 bases lying between them. The CDR3 sequence is CASSTRDGGRETQYF. Written as DNA, the CDR3 is TGTGCCAGCAGCACCCGGGACGGGGGACGAGAGACCCAGTACTTC.

This chain uses TRBV18 with TRBJ1-2; 7 bases match TRBD1. CDR1 is KGHSH and CDR2 is LQKENI in the germline V gene. The junction had 1 base not matched to a gene; V was cut back by 3 bases and J by 0 bases. CDR3 length: 14 amino acids. The CDR3 bases are TGTGCCAGCTCACCCGGGACAGCTAACTATGGCTACACCTTC. This gives the protein CASSPGTANYGYTF.

This chain uses TRBV6-6 with TRBJ1-4; D gene uncertain. V lost 5 bases, J lost 5 bases, and 18 bases lay in between. This CDR3 has 16 residues. The germline gives CDR1 MNHNY, CDR2 SVGAGI (reference sequence). The CDR3 bases are TGTGCCAGCAGTCGCCCGGGAGGGCCTACCAATGAAAAACTGTTTTTT. Translated: CASSRPGGPTNEKLFF.

This chain joins TRBV19 and TRBJ2-7; 9 bases align to TRBD2. The junction had 9 bases not matched to a gene; V was cut back by 6 bases and J by 3 bases. Germline loops: CDR1 LNHDA, CDR2 SQIVND (reference sequence). The CDR3 is 15 amino acids. The chain's CDR3 is CASRREAGGSYEQYF. The CDR3 DNA sequence: TGTGCCAGTAGAAGGGAGGCGGGAGGGAGCTACGAGCAGTACTTC.

This chain joins TRBV7-2 and TRBJ1-1; D is unresolved. V was clipped by 0 bases and J by 1 base, with 12 bases between them. The CDR3 is 16 residues long. Germline V gene lookup returns CDR1 SGHTA and CDR2 FQGNSA. In DNA form, the CDR3 reads TGTGCCAGCAGCTTAGCGGGCGCTGGGAGGAACACTGAAGCTTTCTTT. As protein: CASSLAGAGRNTEAFF.